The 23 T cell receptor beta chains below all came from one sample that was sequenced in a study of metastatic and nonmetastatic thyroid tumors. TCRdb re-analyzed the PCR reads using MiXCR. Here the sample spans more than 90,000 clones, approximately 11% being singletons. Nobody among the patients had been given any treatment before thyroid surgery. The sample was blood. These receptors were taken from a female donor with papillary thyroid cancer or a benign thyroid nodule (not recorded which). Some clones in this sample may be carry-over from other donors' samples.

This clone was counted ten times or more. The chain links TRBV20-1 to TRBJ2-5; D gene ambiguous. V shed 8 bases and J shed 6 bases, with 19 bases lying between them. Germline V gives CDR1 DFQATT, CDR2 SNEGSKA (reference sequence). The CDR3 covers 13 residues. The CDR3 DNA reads TGCAGTTTTAAACCGGGTCTCGAGAAGACCCAGTACTTC. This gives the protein CSFKPGLEKTQYF.

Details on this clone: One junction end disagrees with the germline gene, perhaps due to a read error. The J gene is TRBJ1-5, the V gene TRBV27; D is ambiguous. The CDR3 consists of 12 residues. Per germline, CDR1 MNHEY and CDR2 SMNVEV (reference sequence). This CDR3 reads CASSFRRQHQHF. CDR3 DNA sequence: TGTGCCAGCAGTTTTCGGCGGCAGCACCAGCATTTT.

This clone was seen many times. Here the CDR3 DNA reads TGTGCCAGCTCACCAAGGACAGGGCAAGAGACCCAGTACTTC. Residues: CASSPRTGQETQYF. The V and J genes are TRBV18 and TRBJ2-5; 8 bases match TRBD1. The V and J ends lost 2 bases and 2 bases, in that order; junction bases with no gene match: 1. The CDR3 consists of 14 residues. Germline CDR1 is KGHSH and CDR2 is LQKENI.

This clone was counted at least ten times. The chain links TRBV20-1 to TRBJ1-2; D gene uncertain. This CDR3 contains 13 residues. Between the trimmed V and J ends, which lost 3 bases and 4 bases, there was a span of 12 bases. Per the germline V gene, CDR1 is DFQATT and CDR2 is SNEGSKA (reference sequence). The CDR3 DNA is TGCAGTGCTAGTCGCCAGGCGGGCTATGGCTACACCTTC. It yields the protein CSASRQAGYGYTF.

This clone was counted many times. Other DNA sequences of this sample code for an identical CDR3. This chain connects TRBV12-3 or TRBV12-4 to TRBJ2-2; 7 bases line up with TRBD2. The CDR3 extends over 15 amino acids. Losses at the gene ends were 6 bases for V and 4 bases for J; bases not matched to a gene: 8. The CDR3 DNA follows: TGTGCCAGCAGATGGGGGACGGGGGGCACCGGGGAGCTGTTTTTT. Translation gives CASRWGTGGTGELFF.

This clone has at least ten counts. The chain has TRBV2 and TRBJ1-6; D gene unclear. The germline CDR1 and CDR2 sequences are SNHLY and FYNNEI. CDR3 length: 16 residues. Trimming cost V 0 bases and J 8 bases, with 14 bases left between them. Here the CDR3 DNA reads TGTGCCAGCAGTGAAGCGCCCAGGCGAAAGGATTCACCCCTCCACTTT. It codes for CASSEAPRRKDSPLHF. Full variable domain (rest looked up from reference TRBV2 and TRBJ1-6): EPEVTQTPSHQVTQMGQEVILRCVPISNHLYFYWYRQILGQKVEFLVSFYNNEISEKSEIFDDQFSVERPDGSNFTLKIRSTKLEDSAMYFCASSEAPRRKDSPLHFGNGTRLTVT.

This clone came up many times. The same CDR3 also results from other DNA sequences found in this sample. Here the CDR3 reads CSAVPMDKATYGYTF. CDR3 DNA sequence: TGCAGTGCTGTCCCCATGGACAAGGCCACGTATGGCTACACCTTC. This chain connects TRBV20-1 to TRBJ1-2, with D perhaps TRBD1 (5 bases). V was shortened by 5 bases and J by 5 bases, with 21 bases between the two germline ends. From germline, CDR1 is DFQATT and CDR2 SNEGSKA (reference sequence). There are 15 residues in the CDR3.

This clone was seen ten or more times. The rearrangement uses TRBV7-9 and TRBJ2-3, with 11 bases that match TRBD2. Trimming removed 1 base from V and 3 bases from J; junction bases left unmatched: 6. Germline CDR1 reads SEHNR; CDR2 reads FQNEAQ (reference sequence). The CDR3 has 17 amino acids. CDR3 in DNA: TGTGCCAGCAGCTTAGGAGGACTAGCGGGTCCGACAGATACGCAGTATTTT. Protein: CASSLGGLAGPTDTQYF.

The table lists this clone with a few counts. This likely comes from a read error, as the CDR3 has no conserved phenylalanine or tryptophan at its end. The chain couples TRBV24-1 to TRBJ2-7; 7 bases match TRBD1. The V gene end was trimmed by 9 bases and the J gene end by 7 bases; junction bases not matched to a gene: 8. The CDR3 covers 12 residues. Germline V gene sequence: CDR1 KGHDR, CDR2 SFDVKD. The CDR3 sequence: CATGQDRKEQYL. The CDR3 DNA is TGTGCCACCGGACAGGACAGGAAAGAGCAGTACCTC.

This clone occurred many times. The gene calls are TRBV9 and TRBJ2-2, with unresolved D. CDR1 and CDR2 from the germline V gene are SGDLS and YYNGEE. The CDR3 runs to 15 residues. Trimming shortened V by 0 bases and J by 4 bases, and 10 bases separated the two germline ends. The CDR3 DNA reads TGTGCCAGCAGCGTAGAGCAGCCGGGCACCGGGGAGCTGTTTTTT. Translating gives CASSVEQPGTGELFF.

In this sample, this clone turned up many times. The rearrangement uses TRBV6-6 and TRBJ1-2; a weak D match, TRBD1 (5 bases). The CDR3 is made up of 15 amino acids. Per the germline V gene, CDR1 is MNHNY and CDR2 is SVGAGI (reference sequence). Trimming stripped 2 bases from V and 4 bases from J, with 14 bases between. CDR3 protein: CASSYPRGESYGYTF. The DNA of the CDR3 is TGTGCCAGCAGTTACCCTAGGGGTGAAAGCTATGGCTACACCTTC.

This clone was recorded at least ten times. The CDR3 here is CASRFWGADTEAFF. The CDR3 bases are TGTGCCAGCAGATTCTGGGGCGCTGATACTGAAGCTTTCTTT. This chain links TRBV27 with TRBJ1-1, with D perhaps TRBD1 (5 bases). V was pared by 6 bases and J by 5 bases, with 16 bases between. In germline, CDR1 is MNHEY, CDR2 SMNVEV (reference sequence). This CDR3 comprises 14 residues.

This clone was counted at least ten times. The CDR3 reads CASSKGGTDTQYF. In DNA, the CDR3 is TGTGCCAGCAGCAAAGGAGGCACAGATACGCAGTATTTT. The chain links TRBV7-8 to TRBJ2-3; D is undetermined. The CDR3 sequence is 13 residues long. V lost 5 bases and J lost 1, with 7 bases in between. Germline CDR1 is SGHVS and CDR2 is FQNEAQ.

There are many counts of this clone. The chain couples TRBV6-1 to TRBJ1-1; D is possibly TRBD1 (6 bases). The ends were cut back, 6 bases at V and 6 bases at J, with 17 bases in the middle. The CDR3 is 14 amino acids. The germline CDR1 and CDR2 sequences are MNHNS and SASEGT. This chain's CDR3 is CASSTFEEGAEAFF. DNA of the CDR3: TGTGCCAGCAGCACATTCGAGGAGGGGGCTGAAGCTTTCTTT.

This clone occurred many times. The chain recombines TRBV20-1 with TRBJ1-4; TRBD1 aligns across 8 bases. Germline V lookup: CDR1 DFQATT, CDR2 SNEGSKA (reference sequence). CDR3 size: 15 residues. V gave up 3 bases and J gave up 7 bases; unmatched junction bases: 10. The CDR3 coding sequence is TGCAGTGCTAGGAAACCAGGGGGCCAAGTTGAAAAACTGTTTTTT. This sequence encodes CSARKPGGQVEKLFF.

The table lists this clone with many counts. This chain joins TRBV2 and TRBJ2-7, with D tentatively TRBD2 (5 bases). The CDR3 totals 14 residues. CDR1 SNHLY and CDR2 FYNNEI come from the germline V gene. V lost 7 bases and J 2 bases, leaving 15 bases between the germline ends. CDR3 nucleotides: TGTGCCAGCAAAGTGGGAGATCACGCCTACGAGCAGTACTTC. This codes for CASKVGDHAYEQYF.

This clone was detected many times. The CDR3 DNA sequence: TGTGCCAGCAGCTTAGGCGTGGCCGGGGCAGATACGCAGTATTTT. Its protein is CASSLGVAGADTQYF. This chain connects TRBV7-3 to TRBJ2-3; perhaps TRBD2 as D (5 bases). V dropped 2 bases and J dropped 4 bases, with 13 bases sitting between them. Germline V gene sequence: CDR1 SGHTA, CDR2 FQGTGA. This CDR3 contains 15 residues. The full variable domain, rest sourced from reference TRBV7-3 and TRBJ2-3, is GAGVSQTPSNKVTEKGKYVELRCDPISGHTALYWYRQSLGQGPEFLIYFQGTGAADDSGLPNDRFFAVRPEGSVSTLKIQRTERGDSAVYLCASSLGVAGADTQYFGPGTRLTVL.

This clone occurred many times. This chain's CDR3 is CASSVVPTGADEQYF. The CDR3 DNA follows: TGTGCCAGCAGCGTCGTTCCGACAGGGGCGGACGAGCAGTACTTC. V usage is TRBV9 and J usage is TRBJ2-7, with 8 bases fitting TRBD1. Germline loops: CDR1 SGDLS, CDR2 YYNGEE. The CDR3 totals 15 residues. V lost 2 bases to trimming and J lost 5 bases; unmatched junction nucleotides: 9.

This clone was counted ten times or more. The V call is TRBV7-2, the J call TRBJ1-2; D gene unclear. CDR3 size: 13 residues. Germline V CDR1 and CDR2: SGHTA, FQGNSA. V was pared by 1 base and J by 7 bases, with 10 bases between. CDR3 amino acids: CASSLGGGVGYTF. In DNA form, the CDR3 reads TGTGCCAGCAGCTTAGGCGGCGGGGTTGGCTACACCTTC.

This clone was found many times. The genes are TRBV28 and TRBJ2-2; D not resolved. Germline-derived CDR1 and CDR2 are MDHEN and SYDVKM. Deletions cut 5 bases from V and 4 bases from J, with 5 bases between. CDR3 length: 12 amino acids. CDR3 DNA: TGTGCCAGCAGTCTTCTCACCGGGGAGCTGTTTTTT. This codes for CASSLLTGELFF. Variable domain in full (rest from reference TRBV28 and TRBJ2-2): DVKVTQSSRYLVKRTGEKVFLECVQDMDHENMFWYRQDPGLGLRLIYFSYDVKMKEKGDIPEGYSVSREKKERFSLILESASTNQTSMYLCASSLLTGELFFGEGSRLTVL.

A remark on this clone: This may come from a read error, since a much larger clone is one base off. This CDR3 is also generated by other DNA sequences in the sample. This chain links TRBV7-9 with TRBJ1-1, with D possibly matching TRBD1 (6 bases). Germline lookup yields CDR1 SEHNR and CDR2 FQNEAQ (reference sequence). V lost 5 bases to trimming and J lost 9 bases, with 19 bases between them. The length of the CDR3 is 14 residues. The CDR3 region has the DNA TGTGCCAGCAGCCGTACCCAACAGGGTAACAAAGCTTTCTTT. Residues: CASSRTQQGNKAFF.

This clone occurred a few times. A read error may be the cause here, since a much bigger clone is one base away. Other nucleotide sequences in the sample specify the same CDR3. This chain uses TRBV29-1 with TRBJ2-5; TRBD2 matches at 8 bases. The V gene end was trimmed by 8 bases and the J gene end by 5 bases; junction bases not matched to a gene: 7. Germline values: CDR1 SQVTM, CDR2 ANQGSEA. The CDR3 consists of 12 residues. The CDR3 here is CSISGGWETQYF. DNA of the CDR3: TGCAGCATCAGCGGGGGTTGGGAGACCCAGTACTTC.

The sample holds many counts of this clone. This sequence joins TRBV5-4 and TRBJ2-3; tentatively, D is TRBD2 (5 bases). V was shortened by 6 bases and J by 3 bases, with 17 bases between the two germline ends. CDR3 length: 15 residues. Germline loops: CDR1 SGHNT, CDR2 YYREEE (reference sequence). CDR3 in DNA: TGTGCCAGCACAATACGAGGGATTCAGACAGATACGCAGTATTTT. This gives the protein CASTIRGIQTDTQYF. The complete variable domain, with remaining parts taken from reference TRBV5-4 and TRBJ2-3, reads ETGVTQSPTHLIKTRGQQVTLRCSSQSGHNTVSWYQQALGQGPQFIFQYYREEENGRGNFPPRFSGLQFPNYSSELNVNALELDDSALYLCASTIRGIQTDTQYFGPGTRLTVL.